Included here is one TCR beta chain sequence, with context. Its antigen is unknown. TCR alpha and TCR beta cDNA libraries with sample barcodes and UMIs came from 5'RACE using constant-segment primers. TCRdb independently ran MiXCR on the 5' RACE reads; one entry per CDR3 protein. The table records under 300,000 distinct CDR3 sequences, roughly 15% of them present only once. The data are from a study of T-cell memory formation after mild COVID-19. Study-wide points: There was a balanced CD4/CD8 profile in clones contracting day 15 to 85, and later expanders leaned CD4+. Of the contracting clones, CD4+ ones lay mainly in CM and EM, and CD8+ ones in EMRA.

In germline, CDR1 is SQVTM, CDR2 ANQGSEA. J gave up 2 bases and V 6 bases, and 7 bases lay outside the gene matches. The CDR3 runs to 14 residues. The source of this sequence is a man between 18 and 35 years old who had mild COVID-19 (a few samples of this study predate the infection). Cell type and time point are not known. This rearrangement joins TRBV29-1 to TRBJ2-1; 7 bases fit TRBD1. Sequenced: PBMCs or a T cell subset sorted from them (not recorded which). CDR3 loop: CSVETGSPYNEQFF. The DNA of the CDR3 is TGCAGCGTAGAGACAGGGTCCCCCTACAATGAGCAGTTCTTC.